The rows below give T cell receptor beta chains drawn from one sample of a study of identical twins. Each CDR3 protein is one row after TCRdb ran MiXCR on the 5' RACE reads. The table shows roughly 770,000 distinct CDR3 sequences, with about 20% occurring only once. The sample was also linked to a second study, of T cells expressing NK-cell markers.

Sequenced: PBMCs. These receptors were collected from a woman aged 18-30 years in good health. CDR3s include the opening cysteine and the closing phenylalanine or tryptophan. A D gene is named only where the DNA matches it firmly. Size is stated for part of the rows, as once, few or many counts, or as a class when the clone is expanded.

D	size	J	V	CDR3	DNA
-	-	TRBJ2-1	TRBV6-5	CASSYYRGGRGNEQFF	TGTGCCAGCAGTTACTACAGGGGGGGTAGAGGAAATGAGCAGTTCTTC
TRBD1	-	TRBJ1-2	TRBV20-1	CSAPQGNRQGARGYTF	TGCAGTGCCCCACAAGGGAATCGTCAGGGGGCGCGGGGCTACACCTTC
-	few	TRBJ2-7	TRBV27	CASSLGRKAYEQYF	TGTGCCAGCAGTTTAGGACGGAAAGCCTACGAGCAGTACTTC
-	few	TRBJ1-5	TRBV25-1	CAQGGNQPQHF	TGTGCACAGGGCGGCAATCAGCCCCAGCATTTT
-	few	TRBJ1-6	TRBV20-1	CSASSTDPNSPLHF	TGCAGTGCTAGCTCGACAGATCCTAATTCACCCCTCCACTTT
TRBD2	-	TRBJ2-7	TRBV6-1	CASSGASGSREDEQYF	TGTGCCAGCAGTGGGGCTAGCGGGAGTCGCGAGGACGAGCAGTACTTC
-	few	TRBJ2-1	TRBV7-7	CASSLAQQSDEQFF	TGTGCCAGCAGCTTAGCCCAGCAAAGCGATGAGCAGTTCTTC
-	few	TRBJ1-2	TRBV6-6	CASIPTNAHGYTF	TGTGCCAGCATCCCCACCAACGCCCATGGCTACACCTTC
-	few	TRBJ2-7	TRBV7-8	CASSSRGQGTYEQYF	TGTGCCAGCAGCTCGCGGGGGCAGGGAACCTACGAGCAGTACTTC
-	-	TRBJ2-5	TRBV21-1	CAAGGRGDQETQYF	TGTGCCGCCGGGGGCAGGGGGGACCAAGAGACCCAGTACTTC
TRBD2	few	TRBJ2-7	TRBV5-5	CASSPTSGLVDEQYF	TGTGCCAGCAGCCCGACCTCGGGACTAGTTGACGAGCAGTACTTC
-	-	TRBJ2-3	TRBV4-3	CASSERDRSTDTQYF	TGCGCCAGCAGCGAAAGGGACCGGAGCACAGATACGCAGTATTTT
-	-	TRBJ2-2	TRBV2	CAISFAPGSGVSNTGELFF	TGTGCCATCAGTTTCGCACCCGGGAGTGGGGTTTCGAACACCGGGGAGCTGTTTTTT
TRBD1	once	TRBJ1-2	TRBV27	CASSPDRSAGYTF	TGTGCCAGCAGTCCGGACAGGTCGGCTGGCTACACCTTC
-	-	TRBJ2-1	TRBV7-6	CASSLAGAQTDEQFF	TGTGCCAGCAGCCTGGCAGGGGCTCAGACTGATGAGCAGTTCTTC
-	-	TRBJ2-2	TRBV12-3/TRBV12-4	CASSLAHRVVTGELFF	TGTGCCAGCAGTTTAGCGCACCGGGTGGTTACCGGGGAGCTGTTTTTT
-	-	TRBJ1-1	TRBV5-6	CASSHDGSGGTEAFF	TGTGCCAGCAGCCACGACGGGTCGGGTGGAACTGAAGCTTTCTTT
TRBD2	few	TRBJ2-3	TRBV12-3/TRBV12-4	CASSLRAGGSVDTQYF	TGTGCCAGCAGTCTCCGAGCGGGAGGGAGTGTTGATACGCAGTATTTT
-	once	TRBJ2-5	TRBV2	CASREIETQYF	TGTGCCAGCAGAGAAATAGAGACCCAGTACTTC
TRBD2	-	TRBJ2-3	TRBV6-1	CASSQGLGGSTQYF	TGTGCCAGCAGCCAGGGACTAGGGGGATCAACGCAGTATTTT